One sample yielded the 25 T cell receptor beta chains listed below, sequenced in a study of blood T cell repertoires in COVID-19. Data came from immunoSEQ multiplex PCR; TCRdb stores just in-frame clones and leaves some out. Among approximately 130,000 clones listed, 83% were seen once. Source material: peripheral blood. These receptors were collected from a man of 80 years or more with active or convalescent COVID-19.

CDR3 loop: CASSQDYWAYGYTF. The CDR3 DNA sequence: TGCGCCAGCAGCCAAGATTACTGGGCCTATGGCTACACCTTC. The rearrangement links TRBV4-3 to TRBJ1-2, with unresolved D. CDR3 length equals 14 residues. V shed 0 bases and J shed 4 bases, with 9 bases lying between them. CDR1 LGHNA and CDR2 YSLEER come from the germline V gene.

This sequence joins TRBV5-1 and TRBJ1-6; TRBD1 matches at 7 bases. The CDR3 totals 15 residues. Germline CDR1 and CDR2: SGHRS and YFSETQ. V shed 2 bases, J shed 8 bases, and the junction held 7 bases outside the gene matches. CDR3 amino acids: CASSFAGQRDSPLHF. The CDR3 DNA follows: TGCGCCAGCAGCTTCGCGGGACAGCGCGATTCACCCCTCCACTTT. Variable domain in full (rest from reference TRBV5-1 and TRBJ1-6): KAGVTQTPRYLIKTRGQQVTLSCSPISGHRSVSWYQQTPGQGLQFLFEYFSETQRNKGNFPGRFSGRQFSNSRSEMNVSTLELGDSALYLCASSFAGQRDSPLHFGNGTRLTVT.

The genes are TRBV27 and TRBJ1-2; 8 nucleotides line up with TRBD1. V was pared by 5 bases and J by 8 bases, with 7 bases of the junction left unmatched. The CDR3 loop spans 13 amino acids. Per germline, CDR1 MNHEY and CDR2 SMNVEV (reference sequence). This CDR3 is CASSRQGREGYTF. In DNA, the CDR3 is TGTGCCAGCAGTCGACAGGGGCGGGAAGGCTACACCTTC.

This rearrangement joins TRBV19 to TRBJ1-1, with 9 bases aligning to TRBD1. The CDR3 has 15 amino acids. Germline CDR1 reads LNHDA; CDR2 reads SQIVND (reference sequence). The V gene end was trimmed by 6 bases and the J gene end by 4 bases; junction bases not matched to a gene: 9. CDR3 protein: CASRRVGTGTTEAFF. In DNA form, the CDR3 reads TGTGCCAGTAGAAGGGTTGGGACAGGGACCACTGAAGCTTTCTTT.

The chain joins TRBV7-2 to TRBJ1-3; TRBD1 matches 7 bases. J gave up 1 base and V 5 bases, and 8 bases lay outside the gene matches. The CDR3 runs 16 residues. CDR1 and CDR2 from the germline V gene are SGHTA and FQGNSA. The CDR3, as DNA: TGTGCCAGCAGCCGCGGACAGGCTGCTTCTGGAAACACCATATATTTT. It is translated as CASSRGQAASGNTIYF.

This clone was counted only a few times. This chain uses TRBV7-8 with TRBJ1-1, with D perhaps matching TRBD1 (5 bases). Germline V CDR1 and CDR2: SGHVS, FQNEAQ. Trimming left V 2 bases short and J 1 base short, with 5 bases between. The CDR3 runs to 13 residues. Written as DNA, the CDR3 is TGTGCCAGCAGCTTAACAGGGAACACTGAAGCTTTCTTT. Its translation: CASSLTGNTEAFF.

The chain has TRBV12-5 and TRBJ1-1; D is perhaps TRBD1 (5 bases). V was trimmed by 4 bases and J by 1 base, leaving 16 bases between them. The CDR3 runs 16 residues. Germline CDR1 reads LGHNT; CDR2 reads FRNRAP. The CDR3 DNA follows: TGTGCTAGTGGTTCCGTGGGGGGGAAGAAGAACACTGAAGCTTTCTTT. This gives the protein CASGSVGGKKNTEAFF.

The genes are TRBV5-1 and TRBJ2-3; perhaps TRBD1 as D (6 bases). Trimming shortened V by 2 bases and J by 5 bases, and 12 bases separated the two germline ends. This CDR3 has 14 amino acids. Germline loops: CDR1 SGHRS, CDR2 YFSETQ. CDR3 loop: CASSFKGDGDTQYF. In DNA form, the CDR3 reads TGCGCCAGCAGCTTCAAGGGGGATGGAGATACGCAGTATTTT. The complete variable domain, with remaining parts taken from reference TRBV5-1 and TRBJ2-3, reads KAGVTQTPRYLIKTRGQQVTLSCSPISGHRSVSWYQQTPGQGLQFLFEYFSETQRNKGNFPGRFSGRQFSNSRSEMNVSTLELGDSALYLCASSFKGDGDTQYFGPGTRLTVL.

This clone came up once. This chain connects TRBV28 to TRBJ1-2, with D possibly TRBD1 on 6 matching bases. V gave up 5 bases and J gave up 4 bases, with 14 bases separating them. Germline assignment: CDR1 MDHEN and CDR2 SYDVKM. This CDR3 is 14 amino acids long. The CDR3 protein is CASSPGTPIYGYTF. The CDR3 DNA sequence: TGTGCCAGCAGTCCCGGGACACCGATCTATGGCTACACCTTC.

This chain connects TRBV30 to TRBJ2-3; tentatively, D is TRBD1 (6 bases). Germline V lookup: CDR1 GTSNPN, CDR2 SVGIG (reference sequence). Trimming removed 8 bases at V and 6 bases at J, with 21 bases between. This CDR3 has 14 residues. The CDR3 nucleotides read TGTGCCACCCCCCAGCAGGGGTTGGCGGATACGCAGTATTTT. Amino acid sequence: CATPQQGLADTQYF.

This clone is a singleton in its sample. The chain uses TRBV2 and TRBJ2-4; D possibly corresponds to TRBD2 (5 bases). CDR3 length: 16 amino acids. Per the germline V gene, CDR1 is SNHLY and CDR2 is FYNNEI. Trimming took off 5 bases at V and 1 base at J, with 15 bases between the two ends. CDR3 residues: CASSRVLREAKNIQYF. The CDR3 DNA reads as TGTGCCAGCAGTCGAGTCTTAAGGGAGGCCAAAAACATTCAGTACTTC.

This chain joins TRBV12-5 and TRBJ2-2; a weak D match, TRBD2 (6 bases). Looked up from germline, CDR1 is LGHNT and CDR2 is FRNRAP. The CDR3 runs to 15 residues. V lost 2 bases, J lost 6 bases, and 13 bases lay in between. DNA for the CDR3: TGTGCTAGTGGTTTGCCTCGACTAGGCTCCGGGGAGCTGTTTTTT. Translation: CASGLPRLGSGELFF. Looking up the rest from reference TRBV12-5 and TRBJ2-2 gives the full variable domain: DARVTQTPRHKVTEMGQEVTMRCQPILGHNTVFWYRQTMMQGLELLAYFRNRAPLDDSGMPKDRFSAEMPDATLATLKIQPSEPRDSAVYFCASGLPRLGSGELFFGEGSRLTVL.

The gene calls are TRBV7-2 and TRBJ2-7, with TRBD1 as a possible D gene (6 bases). The length of the CDR3 is 14 residues. The V and J ends lost 4 bases and 0 bases respectively, with 10 bases between them. Per the germline V gene, CDR1 is SGHTA and CDR2 is FQGNSA. The CDR3 loop is CASSSGTNSYEQYF. The CDR3 nucleotides are TGTGCCAGCAGCTCCGGGACAAACTCCTACGAGCAGTACTTC.

This rearrangement joins TRBV9 to TRBJ1-4, with 8 nucleotides matching TRBD1. This CDR3 is built from 14 residues. Germline V gene lookup returns CDR1 SGDLS and CDR2 YYNGEE. J gave up 5 bases and V 4 bases, and 4 bases lay outside the gene matches. Written as DNA, the CDR3 is TGTGCCAGCAGCCCTGGGGACAGGAATGAAAAACTGTTTTTT. Protein: CASSPGDRNEKLFF. The full variable domain, in which reference TRBV9 and TRBJ1-4 provide the parts outside the CDR3, is DSGVTQTPKHLITATGQRVTLRCSPRSGDLSVYWYQQSLDQGLQFLIQYYNGEERAKGNILERFSAQQFPDLHSELNLSSLELGDSALYFCASSPGDRNEKLFFGSGTQLSVL.

The chain joins TRBV5-1 to TRBJ2-1, with D possibly TRBD1 on 5 matching bases. This CDR3 contains 14 residues. The V and J ends lost 4 bases and 5 bases respectively, with 13 bases between them. CDR1 is SGHRS, CDR2 YFSETQ, per germline. The DNA of the CDR3 is TGCGCCAGCAGCCCCGGACAAGAAAACAATGAGCAGTTCTTC. Translated, it gives CASSPGQENNEQFF.

V and J are TRBV29-1 and TRBJ1-2; TRBD1 agrees at 7 bases. There are 12 residues in the CDR3. V was pared by 3 bases and J by 3 bases, with 1 base of the junction left unmatched. Germline values: CDR1 SQVTM, CDR2 ANQGSEA. DNA for the CDR3: TGCAGCGTTGACGGACAGGACTATGGCTACACCTTC. Residues: CSVDGQDYGYTF.

The chain recombines TRBV25-1 with TRBJ1-5; a possible D gene is TRBD1 (6 bases). CDR1 is MGHDK, CDR2 SYGVNS, per germline. V dropped 6 bases and J dropped 2 bases, with 11 bases sitting between them. There are 14 residues in the CDR3. The CDR3 DNA is TGTGCCAGCAGCAGGGGATTCGGCAATCAGCCCCAGCATTTT. Protein: CASSRGFGNQPQHF.

The chain joins TRBV28 to TRBJ1-2, with 7 bases matching TRBD1. This CDR3 comprises 14 residues. From germline, CDR1 is MDHEN and CDR2 SYDVKM. Trimming removed 2 bases from V and 8 bases from J; junction bases left unmatched: 8. In DNA, the CDR3 is TGTGCCAGCAGTTTAAAAGTAAGGGGGCACGGCTACACCTTC. Protein sequence: CASSLKVRGHGYTF.

Only a few counts were recorded for this clone. V is TRBV6-5 and J is TRBJ1-1; D is perhaps TRBD1 (5 bases). The V end was cut by 0 bases, the J end by 4 bases, with 6 bases between. CDR1 is MNHEY and CDR2 is SVGAGI in the germline V gene. CDR3 length: 13 residues. In nucleotides, the CDR3 is TGTGCCAGCAGTTACTCAAGGGGCACTGAAGCTTTCTTT. Encoded protein: CASSYSRGTEAFF.

This chain uses TRBV3-1 (or the pseudogene TRBV3-2) with TRBJ1-6; possibly TRBD1 for D (6 bases). V dropped 2 bases and J dropped 7 bases, with 15 bases sitting between them. This CDR3 contains 16 residues. Germline lookup yields CDR1 LGHDT and CDR2 YNNKEL (reference sequence). This chain's CDR3 is CASSQLGQPVNSPLHF. CDR3 nucleotides: TGTGCCAGCAGCCAATTAGGACAGCCGGTCAATTCACCCCTCCACTTT.

The J gene is TRBJ1-6, the V gene TRBV28, with 8 bases matching TRBD1. The CDR3 runs 16 residues. From germline, CDR1 is MDHEN and CDR2 SYDVKM. The J segment lost 4 bases and the V segment lost 4 bases, leaving 6 bases of the junction unmatched. The CDR3 reads CASSYIQGAYNSPLHF. The CDR3 DNA reads as TGTGCCAGCAGTTATATCCAGGGGGCGTATAATTCACCCCTCCACTTT.

The V and J genes are TRBV9 and TRBJ1-2, with a tentative D call TRBD1 (5 bases). CDR1 and CDR2 from the germline V gene are SGDLS and YYNGEE. V lost 6 bases and J 8 bases, leaving 17 bases between the germline ends. This CDR3 spans 13 amino acids. In DNA, the CDR3 is TGTGCCAGCAACCCCGGGGGGGATTGGGGCTACACCTTC. It encodes CASNPGGDWGYTF.

This clone was counted once. This chain uses TRBV7-2 with TRBJ1-5; D is unclear. The V end lost 0 bases, the J end lost 4 bases, and 7 bases lay between the germline ends. The CDR3 consists of 14 residues. The germline gives CDR1 SGHTA, CDR2 FQGNSA. This CDR3 reads CASSLAPGNQPQHF. For the CDR3, the DNA is TGTGCCAGCAGCTTAGCGCCGGGGAATCAGCCCCAGCATTTT.

The chain uses TRBV6-5 and TRBJ1-4; D not resolved. V lost 5 bases, J lost 5 bases, and 9 bases lay in between. The CDR3 is made up of 13 amino acids. Per germline, CDR1 MNHEY and CDR2 SVGAGI. The DNA for the CDR3 is TGTGCCAGCAGTACCATCCAGAATGAAAAACTGTTTTTT. This codes for CASSTIQNEKLFF.

V is TRBV29-1 and J is TRBJ2-5, with a weak D call TRBD2 (7 bases). This CDR3 contains 13 residues. Germline V gene lookup returns CDR1 SQVTM and CDR2 ANQGSEA. The V end was cut by 7 bases, the J end by 4 bases, with 16 bases between. The chain's CDR3 is CSAQARGGETQYF. The CDR3 DNA follows: TGCAGCGCCCAGGCGAGGGGGGGAGAGACCCAGTACTTC.